This TCR beta chain was profiled in a study of T cells after yellow fever vaccination. Study as a whole: Libraries from low-cell-number fractions were prepared with the SMART-Seq v4 Ultra Low Input RNA kit. Findings of the study overall: In post-booster samples, most primary-vaccination clones reappeared (96% CD4, roughly 88% CD8). The study noted that FACS-sorted repertoires could contain abundant clonotypes contaminating from the bulk population.

The CDR3 runs 13 residues. Germline V gene lookup returns CDR1 SGDLS and CDR2 YYNGEE. The ends lost 3 bases at V and 7 bases at J; junction bases unmatched: 5. A note on this clonotype: The antigen is undetermined.

Production of TCR cDNA was by 5'RACE template switching, which also added a universal primer site and UMIs. TCRdb independently ran MiXCR on the 5' RACE reads; one entry per CDR3 protein. Of about 430,000 distinct CDR3 sequences in the sample, about 17% were seen once. This chain connects TRBV9 to TRBJ2-7, with 9 bases lining up with TRBD2. The sequencing here drew on PBMCs, taken before the yellow fever booster vaccination. The TCR sequence derives from a young man who received the YFV17D yellow fever vaccine. CDR3 in amino acids: CASSASGESEQYF. CDR3 sequence (DNA): TGTGCCAGCAGCGCTAGCGGGGAATCGGAGCAGTACTTC.